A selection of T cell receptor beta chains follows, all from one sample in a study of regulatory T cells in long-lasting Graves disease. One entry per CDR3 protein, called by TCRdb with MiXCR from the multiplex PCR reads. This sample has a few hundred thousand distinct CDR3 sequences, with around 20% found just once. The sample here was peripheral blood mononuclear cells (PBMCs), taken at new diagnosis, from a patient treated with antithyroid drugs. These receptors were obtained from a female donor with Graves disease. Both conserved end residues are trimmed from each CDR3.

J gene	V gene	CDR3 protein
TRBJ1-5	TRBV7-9	ASSLALDSGGNQPQH
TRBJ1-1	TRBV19	ASSKQGRDTEAF
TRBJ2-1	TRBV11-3	ASSFEGLDYNEQF
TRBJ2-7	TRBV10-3	AISASGAEEQY
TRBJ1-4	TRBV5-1	ASSLQPEGAGKKLF
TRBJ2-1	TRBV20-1	SAILYNEQF
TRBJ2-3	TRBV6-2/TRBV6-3	ASTWTGGGKDTQY
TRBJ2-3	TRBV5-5	ASSHTGVGTDTQY
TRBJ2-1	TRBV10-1	ASAAAGDEQF
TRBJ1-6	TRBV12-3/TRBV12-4	ASSPDGYGSLH
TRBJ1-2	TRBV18	ASSPNGQGPYT
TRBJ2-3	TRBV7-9	ASSPGGRGQDTQY
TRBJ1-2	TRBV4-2	ASSPLEVNYGYT
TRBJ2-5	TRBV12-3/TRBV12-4	ASSLGLETQY
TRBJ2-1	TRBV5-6	ASSRTETMYNEQF
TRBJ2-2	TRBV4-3	ASSQGDGANTGELF
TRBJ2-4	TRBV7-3	ASSSFGGPQY
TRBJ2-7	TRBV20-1	SARVGQGQHTTYEQY
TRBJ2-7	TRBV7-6	ASSLVGESYEQY
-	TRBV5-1	ASSADREGNEQF
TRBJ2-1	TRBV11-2	ASSSSGTVYYNEQF
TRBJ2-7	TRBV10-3	AISESGGSHEQY
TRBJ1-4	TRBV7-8	ASSGNRGLGNKLF
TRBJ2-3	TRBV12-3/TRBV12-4	ASSLHSTSTDTQY
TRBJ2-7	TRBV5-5	ASSLQGQGGSYEQY
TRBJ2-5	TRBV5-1	ASSLENLETQY
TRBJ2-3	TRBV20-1	SAPGAYSTDTQY
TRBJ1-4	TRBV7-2	ASSPLSATNEKLF
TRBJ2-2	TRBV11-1	ASSWGQGTGELF
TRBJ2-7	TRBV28	ASSSRKKSYEQY
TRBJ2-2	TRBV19	ASRGLSDGRARTGELF
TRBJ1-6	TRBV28	ASSTNRQANSPLH
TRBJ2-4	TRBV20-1	SASFQAKNIQY
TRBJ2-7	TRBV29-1	SVRDTSSYEQY
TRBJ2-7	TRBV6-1	ASSEYTGVYEQY
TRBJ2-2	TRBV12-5	ASYRVPAGELF
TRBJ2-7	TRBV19	ASSQSRTHYEQY
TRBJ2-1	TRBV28	ASIIGGGNEQF
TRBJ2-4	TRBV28	ASNPGVRTGNIQY
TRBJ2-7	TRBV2	TSSPRTGSEQY
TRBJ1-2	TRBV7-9	ASSLTGRNGYT
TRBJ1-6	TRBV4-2	ASSHPGGAGYSPLH
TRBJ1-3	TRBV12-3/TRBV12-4	ASSLKGAVGNTIY
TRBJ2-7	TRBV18	ASSARQGYEQY
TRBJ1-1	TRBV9	ASSVTGGNTEAF
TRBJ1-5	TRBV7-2	ASSTLRVGNQPQH
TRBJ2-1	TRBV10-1	ASSQSLNNEQF
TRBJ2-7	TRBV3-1	ASSATYEQY
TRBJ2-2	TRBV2	ASRATPHTGELF
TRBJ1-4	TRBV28	ASSSRTAATNEKLF
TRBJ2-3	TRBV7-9	ASSPLAGRRTDTQY